Shown below are 8 T cell receptor beta chains from a single sample sequenced in a study of identifying expanded T cells in peripheral blood. Produced via immunoSEQ multiplex PCR; TCRdb's table is partial and in-frame only. The sample shows about 86,000 clones, about 85% of them seen only once. The source material was blood. The receptors derive from a person aged 18-69 years in good health.

The rearrangement uses TRBV7-8 and TRBJ1-4, with D hard to call. Germline-derived CDR1 and CDR2 are SGHVS and FQNEAQ. CDR3 length equals 15 residues. The V end lost 1 base, the J end lost 7 bases, and 13 bases lay between the germline ends. CDR3 sequence reads: CASSLVARGVEKLFF. The CDR3 bases are TGTGCCAGCAGCTTAGTTGCCCGCGGAGTTGAAAAACTGTTTTTT.

This sequence joins TRBV27 and TRBJ2-1, with 9 bases fitting TRBD2. Unmatched junction bases numbered 11, after V lost 4 bases and J lost 10 bases. Germline V gene data show CDR1 as MNHEY and CDR2 as SMNVEV (reference sequence). The CDR3 is 15 amino acids. In nucleotides, the CDR3 is TGTGCCAGCAGTTACTCCTCGGGACTAGCAAACGAGCAGTTCTTC. Translated: CASSYSSGLANEQFF.

The V call is TRBV6-6, the J call TRBJ1-6, with 9 nucleotides matching TRBD1. V shed 6 bases and J 8 bases; nucleotides not matched to a gene: 5. Germline CDR1 reads MNHNY; CDR2 reads SVGAGI (reference sequence). This CDR3 contains 14 residues. The CDR3 loop is CASRPGQGYSPLHF. In DNA, the CDR3 is TGTGCCAGCAGGCCGGGACAGGGATATTCACCCCTCCACTTT.

This clone appeared a single time. The gene calls are TRBV4-3 and TRBJ2-5; weak D call: TRBD1 (5 bases). V was clipped by 0 bases and J by 4 bases, with 9 bases between them. The CDR3 contains 14 residues. CDR1 is LGHNA and CDR2 is YSLEER in the germline V gene. CDR3 sequence reads: CASSQDYRRETQYF. CDR3 nucleotide sequence: TGCGCCAGCAGCCAAGACTACAGGAGAGAGACCCAGTACTTC.

This clone showed up just once. The chain combines TRBV7-8 with TRBJ1-5; TRBD1 is a possible D gene (6 bases). Germline CDR1 is SGHVS and CDR2 is FQNEAQ. This CDR3 region has 17 residues. Trimming removed 1 base from V and 5 bases from J, with 18 bases in between. CDR3 sequence reads: CASSLGGQTTQYQPQHF. As DNA, the CDR3 is TGTGCCAGCAGCTTAGGGGGGCAGACCACTCAATATCAGCCCCAGCATTTT. The full variable domain, its missing parts supplied by reference TRBV7-8 and TRBJ1-5, is GAGVSQSPRYKVAKRGQDVALRCDPISGHVSLFWYQQALGQGPEFLTYFQNEAQLDKSGLPSDRFFAERPEGSVSTLKIQRTQQEDSAVYLCASSLGGQTTQYQPQHFGDGTRLSIL.

The rearrangement uses TRBV11-3 and TRBJ1-1; D is uncertain. Germline values: CDR1 SGHNT, CDR2 YENEEA. V dropped 6 bases and J dropped 1 base, with 12 bases sitting between them. This CDR3 has 14 residues. The CDR3 loop reads CASRPEQPNTEAFF. The CDR3 DNA sequence: TGTGCCAGCAGGCCAGAACAGCCGAACACTGAAGCTTTCTTT.

The genes are TRBV27 and TRBJ1-5; D ambiguous. The CDR3 runs 13 residues. V was clipped by 6 bases and J by 2 bases, with 8 bases between them. Germline V lookup: CDR1 MNHEY, CDR2 SMNVEV (reference sequence). CDR3 nucleotides: TGTGCCAGCAGCCGGGTTGGCAATCAGCCCCAGCATTTT. It codes for CASSRVGNQPQHF.

This clone was seen a single time. V is TRBV11-2 and J is TRBJ1-2; tentatively, D is TRBD1 (6 bases). The CDR3 totals 15 residues. V was clipped by 1 base and J by 4 bases, with 13 bases between them. The germline CDR1 and CDR2 sequences are SGHAT and FQNNGV. CDR3 residues: CASSLVQGLSYGYTF. CDR3 sequence (DNA): TGTGCCAGCAGCTTAGTTCAGGGGTTGTCCTATGGCTACACCTTC.